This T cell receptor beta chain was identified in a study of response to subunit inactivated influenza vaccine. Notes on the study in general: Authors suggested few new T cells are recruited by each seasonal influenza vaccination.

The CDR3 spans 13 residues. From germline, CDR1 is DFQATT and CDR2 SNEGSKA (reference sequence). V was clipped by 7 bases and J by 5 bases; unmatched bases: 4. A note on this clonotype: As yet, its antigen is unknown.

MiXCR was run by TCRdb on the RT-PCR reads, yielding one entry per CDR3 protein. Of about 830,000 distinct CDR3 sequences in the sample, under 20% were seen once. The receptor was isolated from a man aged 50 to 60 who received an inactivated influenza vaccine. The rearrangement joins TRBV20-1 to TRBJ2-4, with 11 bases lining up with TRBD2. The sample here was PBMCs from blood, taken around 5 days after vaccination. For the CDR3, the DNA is TGCAGTGTACCGGGACTAGCGGAAAACATTCAGTACTTC. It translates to CSVPGLAENIQYF.